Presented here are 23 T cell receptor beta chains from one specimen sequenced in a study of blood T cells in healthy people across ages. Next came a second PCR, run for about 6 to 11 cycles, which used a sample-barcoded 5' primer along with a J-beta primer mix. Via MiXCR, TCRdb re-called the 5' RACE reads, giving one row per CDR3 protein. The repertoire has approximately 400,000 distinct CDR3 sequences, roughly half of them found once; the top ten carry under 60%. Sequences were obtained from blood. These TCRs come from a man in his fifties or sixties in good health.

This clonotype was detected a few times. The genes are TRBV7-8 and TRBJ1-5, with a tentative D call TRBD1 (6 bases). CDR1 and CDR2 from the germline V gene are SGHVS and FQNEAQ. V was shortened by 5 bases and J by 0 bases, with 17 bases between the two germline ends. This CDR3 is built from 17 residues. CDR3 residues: CASSQPSDRRSNQPQHF. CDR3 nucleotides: TGTGCCAGCAGCCAACCGTCCGACAGGCGTAGCAATCAGCCCCAGCATTTT.

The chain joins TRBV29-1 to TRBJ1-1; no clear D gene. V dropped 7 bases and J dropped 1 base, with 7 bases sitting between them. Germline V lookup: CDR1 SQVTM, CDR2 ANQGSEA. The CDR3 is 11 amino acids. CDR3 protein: CSGEANTEAFF. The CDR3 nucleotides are TGCAGCGGTGAGGCGAACACTGAAGCTTTCTTT.

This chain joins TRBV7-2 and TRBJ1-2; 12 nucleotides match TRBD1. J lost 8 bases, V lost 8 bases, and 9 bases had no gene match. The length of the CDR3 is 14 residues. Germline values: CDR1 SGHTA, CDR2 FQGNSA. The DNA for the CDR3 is TGTGCCAGCGCCGGGGACAGGGGGCTTGGAGGCTACACCTTC. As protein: CASAGDRGLGGYTF.

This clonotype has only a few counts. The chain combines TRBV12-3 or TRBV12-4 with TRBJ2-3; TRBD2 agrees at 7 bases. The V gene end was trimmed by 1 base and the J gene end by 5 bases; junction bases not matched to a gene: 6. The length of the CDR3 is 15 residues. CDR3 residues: CASSLEGTTLDTQYF. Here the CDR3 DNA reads TGTGCCAGCAGTTTAGAGGGGACTACCCTAGATACGCAGTATTTT.

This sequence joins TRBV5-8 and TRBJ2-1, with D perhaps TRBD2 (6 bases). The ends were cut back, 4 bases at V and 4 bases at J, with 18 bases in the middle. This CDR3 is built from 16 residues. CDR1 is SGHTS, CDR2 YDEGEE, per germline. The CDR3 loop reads CASSPPGVRGYNEQFF. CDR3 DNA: TGTGCCAGCAGCCCCCCGGGGGTAAGGGGTTACAATGAGCAGTTCTTC.

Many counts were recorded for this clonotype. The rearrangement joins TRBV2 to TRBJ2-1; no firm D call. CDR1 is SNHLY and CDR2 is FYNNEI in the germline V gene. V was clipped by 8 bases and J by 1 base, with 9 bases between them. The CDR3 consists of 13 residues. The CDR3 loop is CASGSQSYNEQFF. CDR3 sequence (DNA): TGTGCCAGCGGGTCCCAGTCCTACAATGAGCAGTTCTTC.

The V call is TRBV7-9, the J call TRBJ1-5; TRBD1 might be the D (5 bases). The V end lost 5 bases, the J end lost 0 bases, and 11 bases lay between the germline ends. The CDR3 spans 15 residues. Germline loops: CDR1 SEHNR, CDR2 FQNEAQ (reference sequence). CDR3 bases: TGTGCCAGCAGCCCTCCGGGGACTAGCAATCAGCCCCAGCATTTT. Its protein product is CASSPPGTSNQPQHF.

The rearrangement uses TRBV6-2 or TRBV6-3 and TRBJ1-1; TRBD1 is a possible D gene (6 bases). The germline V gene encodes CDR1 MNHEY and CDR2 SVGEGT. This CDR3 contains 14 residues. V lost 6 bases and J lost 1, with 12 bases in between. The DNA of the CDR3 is TGTGCCAGCAGCAAAGGACAGACGAACACTGAAGCTTTCTTT. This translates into CASSKGQTNTEAFF.

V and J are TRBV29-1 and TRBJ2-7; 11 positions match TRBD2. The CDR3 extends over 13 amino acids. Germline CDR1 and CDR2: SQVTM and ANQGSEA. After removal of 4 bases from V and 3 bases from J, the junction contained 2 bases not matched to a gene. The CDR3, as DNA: TGCAGCGTTGTAACTAGCGGGGGCTACGAGCAGTACTTC. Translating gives CSVVTSGGYEQYF.

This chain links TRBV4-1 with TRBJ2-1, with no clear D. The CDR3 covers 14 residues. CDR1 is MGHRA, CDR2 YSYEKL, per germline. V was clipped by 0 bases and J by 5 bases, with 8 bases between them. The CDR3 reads CASSQEPNDNEQFF. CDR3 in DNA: TGCGCCAGCAGCCAAGAACCTAACGACAATGAGCAGTTCTTC.

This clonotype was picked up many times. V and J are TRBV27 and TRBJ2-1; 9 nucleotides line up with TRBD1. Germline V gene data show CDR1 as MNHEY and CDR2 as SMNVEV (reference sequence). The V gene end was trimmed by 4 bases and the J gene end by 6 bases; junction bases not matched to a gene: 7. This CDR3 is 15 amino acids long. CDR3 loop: CASSYRGRRVNEQFF. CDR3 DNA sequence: TGTGCCAGCAGTTACAGGGGGCGGCGGGTCAATGAGCAGTTCTTC.

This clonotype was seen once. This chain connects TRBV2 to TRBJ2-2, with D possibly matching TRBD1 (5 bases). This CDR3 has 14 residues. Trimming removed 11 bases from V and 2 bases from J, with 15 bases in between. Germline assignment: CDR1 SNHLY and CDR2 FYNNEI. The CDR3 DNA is TGTGCCTCCCGGAACAGGATAAACACCGGGGAGCTGTTTTTT. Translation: CASRNRINTGELFF.

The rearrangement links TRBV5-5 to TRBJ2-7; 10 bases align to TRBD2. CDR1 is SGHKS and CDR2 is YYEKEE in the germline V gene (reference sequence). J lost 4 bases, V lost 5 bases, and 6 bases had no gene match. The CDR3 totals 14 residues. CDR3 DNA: TGTGCCAGCAGAACGGGACTAGCGAATTACGAGCAGTACTTC. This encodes CASRTGLANYEQYF.

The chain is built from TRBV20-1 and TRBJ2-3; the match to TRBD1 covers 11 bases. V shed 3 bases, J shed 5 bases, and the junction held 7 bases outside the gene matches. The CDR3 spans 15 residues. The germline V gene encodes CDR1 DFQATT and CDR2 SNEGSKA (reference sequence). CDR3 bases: TGCAGTGCTAGCGACCCGGGACAGGGGGAAGATACGCAGTATTTT. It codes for CSASDPGQGEDTQYF.

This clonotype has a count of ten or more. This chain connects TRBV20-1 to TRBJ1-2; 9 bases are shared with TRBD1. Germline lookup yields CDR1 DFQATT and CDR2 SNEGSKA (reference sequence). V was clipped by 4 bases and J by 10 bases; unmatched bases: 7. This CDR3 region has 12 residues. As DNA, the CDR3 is TGCAGTGCTACCCGGGACAGGGTCCCCTACACCTTC. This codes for CSATRDRVPYTF.

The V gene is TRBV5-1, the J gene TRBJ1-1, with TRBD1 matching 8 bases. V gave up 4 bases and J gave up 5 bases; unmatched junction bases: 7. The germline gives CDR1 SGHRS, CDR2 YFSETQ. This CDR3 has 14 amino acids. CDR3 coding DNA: TGCGCCAGCAGCGTACAGGGGGAGAGGACTGAAGCTTTCTTT. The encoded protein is CASSVQGERTEAFF.

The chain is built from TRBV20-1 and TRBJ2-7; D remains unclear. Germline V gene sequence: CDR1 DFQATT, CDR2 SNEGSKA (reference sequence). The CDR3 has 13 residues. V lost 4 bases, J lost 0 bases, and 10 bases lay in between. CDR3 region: CSAKRPYSYEQYF. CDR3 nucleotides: TGCAGTGCTAAACGTCCCTACTCCTACGAGCAGTACTTC.

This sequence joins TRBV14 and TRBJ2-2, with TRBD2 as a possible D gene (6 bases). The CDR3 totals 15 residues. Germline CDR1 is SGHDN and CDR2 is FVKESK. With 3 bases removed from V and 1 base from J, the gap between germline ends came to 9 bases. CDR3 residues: CASSQAGLNTGELFF. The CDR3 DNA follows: TGTGCCAGCAGCCAGGCGGGATTGAACACCGGGGAGCTGTTTTTT.

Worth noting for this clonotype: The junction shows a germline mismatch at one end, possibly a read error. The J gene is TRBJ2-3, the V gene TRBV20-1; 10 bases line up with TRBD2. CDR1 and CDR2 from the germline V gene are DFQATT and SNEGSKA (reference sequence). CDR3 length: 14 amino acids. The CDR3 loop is CGANKRGGADTQYF. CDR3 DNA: TGCGGTGCAAACAAGCGGGGGGGAGCAGATACGCAGTATTTT.

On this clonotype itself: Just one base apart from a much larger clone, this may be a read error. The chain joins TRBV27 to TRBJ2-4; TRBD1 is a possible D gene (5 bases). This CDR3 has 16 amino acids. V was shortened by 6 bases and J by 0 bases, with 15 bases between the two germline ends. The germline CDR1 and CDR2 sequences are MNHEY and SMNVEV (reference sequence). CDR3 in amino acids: CASSPPTVLAKNIQYF. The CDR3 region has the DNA TGTGCCAGCAGCCCACCGACAGTCCTAGCCAAAAACATTCAGTACTTC.

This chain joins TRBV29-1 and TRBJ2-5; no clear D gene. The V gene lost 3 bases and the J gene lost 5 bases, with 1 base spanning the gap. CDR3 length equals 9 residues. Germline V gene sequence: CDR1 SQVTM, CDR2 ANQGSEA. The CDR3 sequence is CSVDETQYF. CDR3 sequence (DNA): TGCAGCGTTGACGAGACCCAGTACTTC.

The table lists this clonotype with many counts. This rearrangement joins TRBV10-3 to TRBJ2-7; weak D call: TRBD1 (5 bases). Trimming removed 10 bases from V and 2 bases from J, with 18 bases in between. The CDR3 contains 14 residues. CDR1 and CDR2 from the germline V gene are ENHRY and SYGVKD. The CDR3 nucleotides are TGTGCCACCGCCACCAATGGGGCAACCTACGAGCAGTACTTC. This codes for CATATNGATYEQYF.

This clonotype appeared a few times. The CDR3 here is CATSSPRLAGSYNEQFF. In nucleotides, the CDR3 is TGTGCCACCAGCAGCCCCCGACTAGCGGGTTCCTACAATGAGCAGTTCTTC. The rearrangement joins TRBV15 to TRBJ2-1; 10 bases are a match to TRBD2. There are 17 residues in the CDR3. CDR1 is LNHNV and CDR2 is YYDKDF in the germline V gene (reference sequence). The ends lost 3 bases at V and 1 base at J; junction bases unmatched: 6. Supplemented by reference TRBV15 and TRBJ2-1, the full variable domain reads DAMVIQNPRYQVTQFGKPVTLSCSQTLNHNVMYWYQQKSSQAPKLLFHYYDKDFNNEADTPDNFQSRRPNTSFCFLDIRSPGLGDTAMYLCATSSPRLAGSYNEQFFGPGTRLTVL.